The present TCR beta chain was sequenced within a study of metastatic and nonmetastatic thyroid tumors. Study overall: It was across blood and tumor or nodule tissue from malignant and benign thyroid patients that repertoires were compared.

The CDR3 spans 14 residues. Via MiXCR, TCRdb re-called the PCR reads. The sample gives tens of thousands of clones, 15% to 20% of which show up once; 22% is in the top ten. As concerns this clone: What it binds is not known. Germline and junction disagree at one end, which may indicate a read error.

Not a single patient had been given any form of treatment at any point before undergoing thyroid surgery. Study-wide results and limits: Relative to benign nodules, malignant thyroid tumors were reportedly characterized by significantly elevated TCR beta diversity in blood and tumor.

The chain recombines TRBV12-3 or TRBV12-4 with TRBJ1-2, with D maybe TRBD1 (6 bases). Source material: blood. The source is a female donor with papillary thyroid cancer or a benign thyroid nodule (not recorded which). Some clones in this sample may be carry-over from other donors' samples. CDR3 sequence (DNA): TGTGCCAGCATTTTCCAGGGGCGCTTGCAGGGCTATACCTTC. As protein: CASIFQGRLQGYTF.